This T cell receptor beta chain came from a study of T cell responses to AZD1222 COVID-19 vaccine (dated by TCRdb to the early 2020s). About the study as a whole: A total of approximately 230 trial participants underwent TCR sequencing, of whom 207 received two doses of AZD1222 and about 26 received two doses of the MenACWY control vaccine. Trial participants were enrolled by age into subgroups of 18-55, 56-69 and 70-plus years, and around 140, 26 and 57 TCR-sequenced participants, respectively, were included in these subgroups. Summary of the overall study and its limitations: In the small 56-69-year group, the increase in depth fell short of significance, most likely because of low power. Conclusions about previously exposed vaccinees were limited because only six AZD1222 recipients were SARS-CoV-2 seropositive at baseline. Spike-specific TCR breadth and depth rose significantly after two AZD1222 doses compared with day 0 and with MenACWY recipients. Reportedly, almost half of the unique spike-specific TCRs recognized epitopes lying outside the regions that are mutated in the B.1.351 and B.1.1.7 variants. Participants were mostly white British and included more females than males, and it was suggested by the authors that clonal diversity may have been underestimated. CD4 TCRs associated with the vaccine covered the entire spike protein, and the dominant responses were in regions 160-218 and 743-854. Because no samples from the day 14 peak response were available, repertoires could be characterized only after the peak T cell response.

In light of the paper, this sample's time point label describes: about 28 days (+/-7) after the second vaccine dose. The treatment or condition label corresponds to: meningococcal conjugate vaccine given as trial control. Vaccinee samples came from UK trials COV001 and COV002, including a single-blind randomized controlled phase 2/3 trial of AZD1222 (ChAdOx1 nCoV-19) in healthy adults. For TCRbeta chain sequencing, PBMC samples were collected from trial participants at day 0 and at day 28 after the second dose. The CDR3 regions of human TCRbeta chains were analyzed by immunosequencing. The authors' pipeline ran thus. Repertoire TCRs were checked for matches against a reference library of SARS-CoV-2-specific TCRs that had been generated using the MIRA antigen-specificity platform. Breadth was defined as the fraction of unique TCRs that were SARS-CoV-2-associated, and depth was defined as the fraction of total T cells that were SARS-CoV-2-associated. Each spike-specific TCR was assigned to its reactive spike region and to a CD4 or CD8 class using the MIRA data. Log10-transformed breadth and depth values were compared by one-way ANOVA with Sidak's multiple comparisons tests. Sourced from immuneACCESS, this table was stored by TCRdb with only in-frame sequences that have V and J called. A share of the clones is absent; for the studies checked, an unresolved V gene accounts for under half, and the remainder has no known explanation. The DNA gave D and trimming, while V, J and clone size come from that table. In all, the sample holds about 180,000 clones, and 85% to 90% of those were seen once. Of the sample, about 4.3% falls within the top ten clones.

In the case of this clone: No antigen is known for it. Nothing much larger sits one base from this clone, and base qualities are not available.

The germline V gene supplies CDR1 KGHSH and CDR2 LQKENI. Its CDR3 holds 14 amino acids, cysteine through phenylalanine. The sequence is cut down to CDR3 DNA, 42 bases in frame from base 1. V is pruned by 7 bases and J by 5 bases, leaving 8 bases of the junction without a gene match. The rearrangement joined TRBV18 to TRBJ1-1, and TRBD1 matches 9 of the central bases. The source of this sequence is an adult who received the MenACWY meningococcal vaccine as a control. The specimen comprised peripheral blood, sampled 28 days after the second dose of the MenACWY control vaccine. The DNA reads as follows: TGTGCCAGCTTCGCGGGACAGGGTCGGACTGAAGCTTTCTTT. It is translated as CASFAGQGRTEAFF.